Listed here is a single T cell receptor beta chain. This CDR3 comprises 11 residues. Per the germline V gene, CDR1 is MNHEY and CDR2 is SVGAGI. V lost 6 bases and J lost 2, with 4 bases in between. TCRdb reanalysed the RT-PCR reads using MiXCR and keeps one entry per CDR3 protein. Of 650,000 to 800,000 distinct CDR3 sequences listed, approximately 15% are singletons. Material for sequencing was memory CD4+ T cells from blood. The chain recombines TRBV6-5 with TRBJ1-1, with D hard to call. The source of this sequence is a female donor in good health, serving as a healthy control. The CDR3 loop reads CASRSNTEAFF. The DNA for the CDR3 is TGTGCCAGCAGATCAAACACTGAAGCTTTCTTT.